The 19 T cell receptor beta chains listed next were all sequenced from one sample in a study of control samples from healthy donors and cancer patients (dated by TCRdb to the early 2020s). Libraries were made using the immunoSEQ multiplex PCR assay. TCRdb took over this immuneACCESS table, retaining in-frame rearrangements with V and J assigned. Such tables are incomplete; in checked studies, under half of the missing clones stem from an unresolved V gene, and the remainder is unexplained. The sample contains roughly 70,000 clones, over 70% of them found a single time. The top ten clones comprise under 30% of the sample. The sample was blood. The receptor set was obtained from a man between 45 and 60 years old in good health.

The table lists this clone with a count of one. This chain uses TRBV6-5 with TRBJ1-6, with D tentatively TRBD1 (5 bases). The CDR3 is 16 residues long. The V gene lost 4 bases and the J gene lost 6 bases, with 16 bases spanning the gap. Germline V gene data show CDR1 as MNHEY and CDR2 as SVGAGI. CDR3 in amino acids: CASSFLVGQGNSPLHF. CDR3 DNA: TGTGCCAGCAGTTTCCTAGTAGGGCAGGGTAATTCACCCCTCCACTTT.

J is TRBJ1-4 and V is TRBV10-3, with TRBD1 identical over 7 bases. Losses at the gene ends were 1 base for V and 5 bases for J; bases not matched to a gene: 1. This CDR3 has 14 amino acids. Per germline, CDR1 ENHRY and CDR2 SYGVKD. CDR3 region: CAISEFRGNEKLFF. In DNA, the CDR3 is TGTGCCATCAGTGAGTTCAGGGGGAATGAAAAACTGTTTTTT.

This CDR3 reads CASSHKETGELFF. In nucleotides, the CDR3 is TGTGCCAGCAGCCACAAGGAGACCGGGGAGCTGTTTTTT. The chain is built from TRBV5-5 and TRBJ2-2; no reliable D call. The length of the CDR3 is 13 residues. Looked up from germline, CDR1 is SGHKS and CDR2 is YYEKEE (reference sequence). V was trimmed by 4 bases and J by 5 bases, leaving 9 bases between them.

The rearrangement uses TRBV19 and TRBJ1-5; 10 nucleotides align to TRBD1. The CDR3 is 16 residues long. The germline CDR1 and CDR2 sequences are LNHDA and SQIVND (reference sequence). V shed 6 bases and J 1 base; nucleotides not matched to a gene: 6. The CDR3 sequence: CASRGGTGESNQPQHF. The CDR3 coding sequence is TGTGCCAGTAGAGGGGGGACAGGGGAAAGCAATCAGCCCCAGCATTTT.

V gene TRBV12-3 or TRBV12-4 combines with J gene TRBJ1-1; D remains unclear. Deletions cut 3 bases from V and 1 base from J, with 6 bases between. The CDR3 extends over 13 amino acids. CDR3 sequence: CASSFSRNTEAFF. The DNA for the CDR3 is TGTGCCAGCAGTTTTTCCAGGAACACTGAAGCTTTCTTT.

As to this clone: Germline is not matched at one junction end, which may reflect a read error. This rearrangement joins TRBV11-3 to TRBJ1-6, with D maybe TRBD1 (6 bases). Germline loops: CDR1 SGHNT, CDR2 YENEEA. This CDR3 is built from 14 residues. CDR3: CASSLRQGYSPFHF. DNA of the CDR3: TGTGCCAGCAGCTTAAGGCAGGGGTATTCACCCTTCCACTTT.

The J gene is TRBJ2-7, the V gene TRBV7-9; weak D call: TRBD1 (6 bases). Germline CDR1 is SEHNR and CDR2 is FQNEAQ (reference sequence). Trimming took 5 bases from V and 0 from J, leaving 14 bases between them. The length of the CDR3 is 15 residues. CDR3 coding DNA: TGTGCCAGCAGCCCAGGGGATTTAAGCTCCTACGAGCAGTACTTC. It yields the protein CASSPGDLSSYEQYF.

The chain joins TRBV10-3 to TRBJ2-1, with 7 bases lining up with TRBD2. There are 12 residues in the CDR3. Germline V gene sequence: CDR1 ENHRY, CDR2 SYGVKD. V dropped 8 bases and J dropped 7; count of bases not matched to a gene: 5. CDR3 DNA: TGTGCCATCTCTGCGGGGGATAATGAGCAGTTCTTC. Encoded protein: CAISAGDNEQFF.

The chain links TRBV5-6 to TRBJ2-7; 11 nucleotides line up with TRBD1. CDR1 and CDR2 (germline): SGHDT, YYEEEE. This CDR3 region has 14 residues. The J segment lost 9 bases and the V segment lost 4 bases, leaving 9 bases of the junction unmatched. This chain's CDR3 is CASSPGTGGRGQYF. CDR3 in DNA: TGTGCCAGCAGCCCTGGGACAGGGGGTCGGGGGCAGTACTTC.

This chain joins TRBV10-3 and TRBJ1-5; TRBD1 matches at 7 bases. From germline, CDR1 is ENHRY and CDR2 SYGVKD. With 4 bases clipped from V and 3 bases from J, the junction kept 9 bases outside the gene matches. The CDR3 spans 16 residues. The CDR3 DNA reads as TGTGCCATCAGTGCCAGACAGGGTCGGTCCAATCAGCCCCAGCATTTT. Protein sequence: CAISARQGRSNQPQHF.

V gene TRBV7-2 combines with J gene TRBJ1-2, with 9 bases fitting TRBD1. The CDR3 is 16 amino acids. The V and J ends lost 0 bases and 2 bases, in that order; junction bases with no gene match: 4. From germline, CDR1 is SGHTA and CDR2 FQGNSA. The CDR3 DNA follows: TGTGCCAGCAGCTTAGCAAGGGGACAGGGAAACTATGGCTACACCTTC. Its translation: CASSLARGQGNYGYTF. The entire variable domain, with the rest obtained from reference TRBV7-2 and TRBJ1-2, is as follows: GAGVSQSPSNKVTEKGKDVELRCDPISGHTALYWYRQSLGQGLEFLIYFQGNSAPDKSGLPSDRFSAERTGGSVSTLTIQRTQQEDSAVYLCASSLARGQGNYGYTFGSGTRLTVV.

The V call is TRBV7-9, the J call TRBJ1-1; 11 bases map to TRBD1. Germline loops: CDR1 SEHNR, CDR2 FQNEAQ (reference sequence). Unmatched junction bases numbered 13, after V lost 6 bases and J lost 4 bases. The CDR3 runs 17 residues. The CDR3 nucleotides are TGTGCCAGCAGGTACGGGACAGGGGGATCGGGGGGCACTGAAGCTTTCTTT. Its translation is CASRYGTGGSGGTEAFF.

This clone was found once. The CDR3 protein is CASSLDRDQETQYF. Written as DNA, the CDR3 is TGTGCCAGCAGCTTAGACAGGGACCAAGAGACCCAGTACTTC. V usage is TRBV5-5 and J usage is TRBJ2-5, with TRBD1 matching 7 bases. CDR3 size: 14 residues. With V trimmed by 2 bases and J by 0 bases, 1 base remained unmatched. Per the germline V gene, CDR1 is SGHKS and CDR2 is YYEKEE (reference sequence).

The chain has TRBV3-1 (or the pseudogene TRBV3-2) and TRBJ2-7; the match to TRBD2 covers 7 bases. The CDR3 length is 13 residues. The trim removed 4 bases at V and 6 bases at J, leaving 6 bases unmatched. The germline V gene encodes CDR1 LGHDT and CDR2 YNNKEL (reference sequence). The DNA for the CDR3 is TGTGCCAGCAGCCGGGGGGAGGGGTCCGAGCAGTACTTC. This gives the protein CASSRGEGSEQYF.

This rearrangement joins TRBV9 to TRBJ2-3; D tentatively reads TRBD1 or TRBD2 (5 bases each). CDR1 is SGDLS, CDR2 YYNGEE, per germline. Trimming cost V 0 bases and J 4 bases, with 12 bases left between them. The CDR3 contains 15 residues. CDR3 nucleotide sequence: TGTGCCAGCAGCGTAGACGAGGGACCTTCAGATACGCAGTATTTT. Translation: CASSVDEGPSDTQYF.

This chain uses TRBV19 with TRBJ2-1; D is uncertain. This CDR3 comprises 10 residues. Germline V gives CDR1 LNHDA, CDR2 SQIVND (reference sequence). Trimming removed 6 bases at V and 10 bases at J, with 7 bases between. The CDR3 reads CASRSGEQFF. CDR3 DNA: TGTGCCAGTAGGTCCGGGGAGCAGTTCTTC. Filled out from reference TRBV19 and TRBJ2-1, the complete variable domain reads DGGITQSPKYLFRKEGQNVTLSCEQNLNHDAMYWYRQDPGQGLRLIYYSQIVNDFQKGDIAEGYSVSREKKESFPLTVTSAQKNPTAFYLCASRSGEQFFGPGTRLTVL.

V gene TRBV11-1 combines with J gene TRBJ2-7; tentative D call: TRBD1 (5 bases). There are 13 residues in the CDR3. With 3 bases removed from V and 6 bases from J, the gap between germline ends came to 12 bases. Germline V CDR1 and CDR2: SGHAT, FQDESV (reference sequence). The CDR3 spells CASSLGRAAEQYF. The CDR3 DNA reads TGTGCCAGCAGCTTGGGGCGAGCCGCCGAGCAGTACTTC.

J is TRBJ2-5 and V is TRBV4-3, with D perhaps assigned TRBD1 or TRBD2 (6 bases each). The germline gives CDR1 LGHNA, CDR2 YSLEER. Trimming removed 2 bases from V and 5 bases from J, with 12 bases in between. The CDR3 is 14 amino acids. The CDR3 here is CASSQPQGRETQYF. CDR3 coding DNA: TGCGCCAGCAGCCAACCCCAGGGGAGGGAGACCCAGTACTTC.

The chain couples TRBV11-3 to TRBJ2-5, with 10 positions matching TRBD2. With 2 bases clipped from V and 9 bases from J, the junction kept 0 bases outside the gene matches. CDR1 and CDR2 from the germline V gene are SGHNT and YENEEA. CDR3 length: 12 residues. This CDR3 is CASSLSGRAQYF. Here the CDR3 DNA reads TGTGCCAGCAGCTTAAGCGGGAGGGCCCAGTACTTC.